The 27 T cell receptor beta chains below were found in one sample sequenced in a study of T-cell reconstitution after alpha-beta-depleted transplantation in children. Preparation of the TCRbeta library used unique molecular identifiers. Using its own MiXCR run on the PCR reads, TCRdb lists one record per CDR3 protein. The table shows about 72,000 distinct CDR3 sequences, with 7.3% occurring only once. This material consisted of PBMCs from the stem cell graft donor, taken from the stem cell graft. These receptors came from a human donor who donated a stem cell graft to a child with acute lymphoblastic leukemia.

This clonotype was counted between two and nine times. The genes are TRBV11-1 and TRBJ2-1, with 8 bases fitting TRBD1. V gave up 5 bases and J gave up 5 bases; unmatched junction bases: 11. The germline gives CDR1 SGHAT, CDR2 FQDESV (reference sequence). The CDR3 totals 16 residues. CDR3 sequence: CASSARDRTFDNEQFF. In DNA, the CDR3 is TGTGCCAGCAGCGCGCGGGACAGGACCTTCGACAATGAGCAGTTCTTC.

This clonotype was observed at least ten times. The chain employs TRBV18 and TRBJ2-3, with D unclear. With 2 bases removed from V and 2 bases from J, the gap between germline ends came to 5 bases. CDR3 length: 13 residues. Germline CDR1 reads KGHSH; CDR2 reads LQKENI. The CDR3 here is CASSPDLTDTQYF. CDR3 sequence (DNA): TGTGCCAGCTCACCAGACCTCACAGATACGCAGTATTTT.

Many counts were recorded for this clonotype. The CDR3 DNA follows: TGTGCCAGCAGCTTGGTTGGACCGGGACAGGGTAAAGGAGAGACCCAGTACTTC. Translating it yields CASSLVGPGQGKGETQYF. The chain recombines TRBV5-8 with TRBJ2-5; 9 nucleotides line up with TRBD1. The CDR3 runs 18 residues. J was trimmed by 4 bases and V by 0 bases; bases with no gene match: 13. The V gene's germline CDR1 is SGHTS and CDR2 YDEGEE.

This clonotype was detected many times. The chain uses TRBV7-3 and TRBJ2-7; 12 bases are shared with TRBD2. Trimming removed 1 base from V and 3 bases from J; junction bases left unmatched: 7. The germline V gene has CDR1 SGHTA and CDR2 FQGTGA. CDR3 length equals 17 residues. The CDR3 DNA reads as TGTGCCAGCAGCTTAAATCCTAGCGGGAGGGCCGGCTACGAGCAGTACTTC. Protein sequence: CASSLNPSGRAGYEQYF. The whole variable domain, filled in from reference TRBV7-3 and TRBJ2-7, reads GAGVSQTPSNKVTEKGKYVELRCDPISGHTALYWYRQSLGQGPEFLIYFQGTGAADDSGLPNDRFFAVRPEGSVSTLKIQRTERGDSAVYLCASSLNPSGRAGYEQYFGPGTRLTVT.

This clonotype was seen more than once but under ten times. This chain connects TRBV29-1 to TRBJ1-1; D perhaps matches TRBD1 (5 bases). V shed 5 bases and J shed 6 bases, with 10 bases lying between them. Germline V gives CDR1 SQVTM, CDR2 ANQGSEA. CDR3 length equals 11 residues. The CDR3 nucleotides read TGCAGCGTTCTAGGGGTAGCTGAAGCTTTCTTT. Its protein product is CSVLGVAEAFF.

This clonotype was recorded many times. The chain combines TRBV28 with TRBJ2-7, with D perhaps being TRBD1 or TRBD2 (5 bases each). Germline values: CDR1 MDHEN, CDR2 SYDVKM. V gave up 6 bases and J gave up 3 bases, with 15 bases separating them. This CDR3 is 14 amino acids long. CDR3 sequence: CASSLRGENYEQYF. The CDR3 nucleotides read TGTGCCAGCAGCCTCCGAGGGGAGAACTACGAGCAGTACTTC.

This clonotype occurred many times. The chain carries TRBV28 and TRBJ1-5; 7 bases fit TRBD1. Germline-derived CDR1 and CDR2 are MDHEN and SYDVKM. The CDR3 length is 13 residues. The V segment lost 4 bases and the J segment 12 bases; nucleotides outside the gene matches: 9. In DNA, the CDR3 is TGTGCCAGCAGTTGGGGACAGATCCAGGGCCAGCATTTT. Protein sequence: CASSWGQIQGQHF.

In this sample, this clonotype turned up a few times. The chain links TRBV29-1 to TRBJ2-3; either TRBD1 or TRBD2 may fit D (6 bases each). V lost 3 bases and J lost 3, with 13 bases in between. The CDR3 is 14 amino acids. Germline assignment: CDR1 SQVTM and CDR2 ANQGSEA. The CDR3 DNA reads TGCAGCGTTGACTCGGGGGCCAGGACAGATACGCAGTATTTT. Its translation: CSVDSGARTDTQYF.

This clonotype was detected many times. The rearrangement uses TRBV5-1 and TRBJ2-1; 7 bases fit TRBD1. The V gene end was trimmed by 1 base and the J gene end by 8 bases; junction bases not matched to a gene: 3. CDR3 length: 13 residues. Germline CDR1 and CDR2: SGHRS and YFSETQ. Here the CDR3 DNA reads TGCGCCAGCAGCTTGAGGGGGCCGGATGAGCAGTTCTTC. Its translation is CASSLRGPDEQFF.

This clonotype came up many times. CDR3 DNA: TGTGCCAGCAGCCAAGATATCTTACTGAATTCCTACAATGAGCAGTTCTTC. Translation gives CASSQDILLNSYNEQFF. V gene TRBV3-1 combines with J gene TRBJ2-1; D uncertain. V lost 0 bases to trimming and J lost 1 base, with 13 bases between them. Germline CDR1 reads LGHDT; CDR2 reads YNNKEL (reference sequence). The CDR3 has 17 residues.

This clonotype was seen at least ten times. The J gene is TRBJ2-3, the V gene TRBV6-1; D may be TRBD1 or TRBD2 (5 bases each). CDR3 length: 15 amino acids. V dropped 5 bases and J dropped 9 bases, with 21 bases sitting between them. In germline, CDR1 is MNHNS, CDR2 SASEGT. The CDR3: CASSKGPRGRRTQYF. DNA of the CDR3: TGTGCCAGCAGTAAGGGACCCCGCGGACGAAGGACGCAGTATTTT.

This clonotype was recorded at least ten times. One end of the junction does not line up with germline, which may come from a read error. V and J are TRBV7-3 and TRBJ2-7; 12 bases are a match to TRBD2. The CDR3 is 13 amino acids. Germline V gives CDR1 SGHTA, CDR2 FQGTGA. This chain's CDR3 is CSSSSLAGGEQYF. The DNA for the CDR3 is TGTTCCAGCAGCTCACTAGCGGGAGGAGAGCAGTACTTC.

This clonotype has at least ten counts. The gene calls are TRBV27 and TRBJ1-5; 8 bases match TRBD1. Germline CDR1 is MNHEY and CDR2 is SMNVEV (reference sequence). The V segment lost 5 bases and the J segment 6 bases; nucleotides outside the gene matches: 6. The CDR3 consists of 14 residues. CDR3 loop: CASSHRGLGQPQHF. For the CDR3, the DNA is TGTGCCAGCAGTCACAGGGGGTTGGGTCAGCCCCAGCATTTT.

This clonotype was recorded at least ten times. V usage is TRBV3-1 and J usage is TRBJ2-6, with 11 bases lining up with TRBD1. V was clipped by 4 bases and J by 2 bases; unmatched bases: 4. The CDR3 contains 17 residues. Germline V lookup: CDR1 LGHDT, CDR2 YNNKEL (reference sequence). CDR3 sequence: CASSPRDRGAGANVLTF. The CDR3 nucleotides read TGTGCCAGCAGCCCCCGGGACAGGGGGGCTGGGGCCAACGTCCTGACTTTC.

This rearrangement joins TRBV15 to TRBJ1-1, with no clear D. The V gene's germline CDR1 is LNHNV and CDR2 YYDKDF (reference sequence). Deletions cut 5 bases from V and 1 base from J, with 11 bases between. This CDR3 comprises 14 residues. CDR3 bases: TGTGCCACCAGCGGTAATACCGAGAACACTGAAGCTTTCTTT. The encoded protein is CATSGNTENTEAFF. The full variable domain, in which reference TRBV15 and TRBJ1-1 provide the parts outside the CDR3, is DAMVIQNPRYQVTQFGKPVTLSCSQTLNHNVMYWYQQKSSQAPKLLFHYYDKDFNNEADTPDNFQSRRPNTSFCFLDIRSPGLGDTAMYLCATSGNTENTEAFFGQGTRLTVV.

The rearrangement links TRBV5-1 to TRBJ2-3, with 11 positions matching TRBD2. The CDR3 spans 14 residues. V gave up 3 bases and J gave up 5 bases; unmatched junction bases: 2. Germline V gene data show CDR1 as SGHRS and CDR2 as YFSETQ. The DNA for the CDR3 is TGCGCCAGCAGCTATAGCGGGAGGGAAGATACGCAGTATTTT. Encoded protein: CASSYSGREDTQYF.

The sample holds many counts of this clonotype. The chain joins TRBV3-1 to TRBJ2-5; D not certain. The CDR3 loop spans 12 amino acids. In germline, CDR1 is LGHDT, CDR2 YNNKEL (reference sequence). The V gene lost 4 bases and the J gene lost 2 bases, with 5 bases spanning the gap. CDR3 residues: CASSRPQETQYF. The CDR3 DNA follows: TGTGCCAGCAGCCGCCCACAAGAGACCCAGTACTTC.

Turning to this clonotype: A single base separates this from a much larger clone, so it may be a read error. In DNA form, the CDR3 reads TGCAGTGCTAGAGAGCTAGCGGGGGACACCTCCTACGACCAGTACTTC. It encodes CSARELAGDTSYDQYF. The chain carries TRBV20-1 and TRBJ2-7; 10 bases match TRBD2. Germline V gene sequence: CDR1 DFQATT, CDR2 SNEGSKA (reference sequence). The CDR3 runs 16 residues.

This clonotype showed up many times. The rearrangement links TRBV7-9 to TRBJ1-5; 8 nucleotides match TRBD1. This CDR3 is built from 16 residues. V lost 6 bases and J lost 2; bases outside the gene matches: 9. The germline V gene encodes CDR1 SEHNR and CDR2 FQNEAQ (reference sequence). CDR3: CASSQVGQGGNQPQHF. In DNA, the CDR3 is TGTGCCAGCAGTCAGGTTGGACAGGGAGGCAATCAGCCCCAGCATTTT.

This clonotype was counted at least ten times. This chain uses TRBV4-2 with TRBJ1-2, with D possibly TRBD1 on 5 matching bases. The CDR3 is made up of 15 amino acids. Per the germline V gene, CDR1 is LGHNA and CDR2 is YNFKEQ. V was cut by 1 base and J by 0 bases, with 9 bases left in between. CDR3 residues: CASSQAVGANYGYTF. CDR3 DNA: TGTGCCAGCAGCCAAGCCGTAGGGGCTAACTATGGCTACACCTTC.

This clonotype was observed a few times. V gene TRBV18 combines with J gene TRBJ1-5, with 7 positions matching TRBD1. Germline lookup yields CDR1 KGHSH and CDR2 LQKENI. The CDR3 spans 14 residues. V was pared by 2 bases and J by 7 bases, with 5 bases of the junction left unmatched. This chain's CDR3 is CASSPGQDWQPQHF. In nucleotides, the CDR3 is TGTGCCAGCTCACCAGGACAGGACTGGCAGCCCCAGCATTTT.

Many counts were recorded for this clonotype. The chain carries TRBV9 and TRBJ1-1; D unresolved. Looked up from germline, CDR1 is SGDLS and CDR2 is YYNGEE. The CDR3 spans 13 residues. V was trimmed by 1 base and J by 1 base, leaving 5 bases between them. CDR3: CASSVNRNTEAFF. DNA of the CDR3: TGTGCCAGCAGCGTAAACAGGAACACTGAAGCTTTCTTT.

This clonotype was counted at least ten times. The gene calls are TRBV29-1 and TRBJ1-1; D is ambiguous. This CDR3 is 12 amino acids long. The germline V gene encodes CDR1 SQVTM and CDR2 ANQGSEA. V was shortened by 5 bases and J by 0 bases, with 7 bases between the two germline ends. The CDR3 sequence: CSVRRMNTEAFF. The CDR3 DNA reads as TGCAGCGTTAGACGGATGAACACTGAAGCTTTCTTT.

This clonotype was counted only a few times. The V gene is TRBV29-1, the J gene TRBJ2-7; D perhaps matches TRBD2 (5 bases). The germline V gene encodes CDR1 SQVTM and CDR2 ANQGSEA. The germline V and J ends were trimmed by 2 bases and 0 bases, with 11 bases remaining between them. CDR3 length: 14 amino acids. The CDR3 spells CSVEYGRVSYEQYF. CDR3 DNA: TGCAGCGTTGAATATGGGCGGGTCTCCTACGAGCAGTACTTC.

This chain connects TRBV6-1 to TRBJ1-2; D not resolved. Germline assignment: CDR1 MNHNS and CDR2 SASEGT. There are 15 residues in the CDR3. The V end was cut by 6 bases, the J end by 2 bases, with 16 bases between. In nucleotides, the CDR3 is TGTGCCAGCAGGCGACTCGTCAGTTCCAACTATGGCTACACCTTC. Amino acid sequence: CASRRLVSSNYGYTF.

This clonotype was counted ten times or more. The chain joins TRBV28 to TRBJ2-7; TRBD2 matches 12 bases. Germline CDR1 is MDHEN and CDR2 is SYDVKM. V shed 4 bases, J shed 7 bases, and the junction held 5 bases outside the gene matches. The CDR3 runs to 14 residues. The CDR3 nucleotides read TGTGCCAGCAGTTCGACTAGCGGGAGTGTTGAGCAGTACTTC. Translating it yields CASSSTSGSVEQYF.

The sample holds a few counts of this clonotype. The rearrangement joins TRBV11-2 to TRBJ2-1; no reliable D call. This CDR3 is 15 amino acids long. The V gene's germline CDR1 is SGHAT and CDR2 FQNNGV. V lost 1 base to trimming and J lost 1 base, with 8 bases between them. CDR3 DNA sequence: TGTGCCAGCAGCTTAGTTGTCAGTTCCTACAATGAGCAGTTCTTC. Translating gives CASSLVVSSYNEQFF.